Sequencing of this T cell receptor beta chain was carried out in a study of T cell clones after liver transplantation. CDR1 and CDR2 (germline): SGHVS, FQNEAQ. CDR3 length: 14 amino acids. Trimming at V came to 8 bases and at J to 1 base, leaving 1 base not matched to a gene. The table came from immunoSEQ multiplex PCR; TCRdb's copy has only in-frame clones and leaves some out. The sample contains tens of thousands of clones, 60% to 80% of which appear only once. This clonotype originated in a human patient who received a liver transplant. Among the T cells, some may be from the graft donor. Here the sequenced sample was CD4+ T cells from blood, taken at the 22-month timepoint. The chain is built from TRBV7-8 and TRBJ2-5, with 13 nucleotides matching TRBD2. The CDR3 here is CASGLAGAQETQYF. The CDR3 nucleotides are TGTGCCAGCGGACTAGCGGGGGCCCAAGAGACCCAGTACTTC.